These 5 T cell receptor beta chains were all obtained from the same sample, sequenced in a study of blood T cell repertoires in COVID-19. Repertoires were generated with immunoSEQ multiplex PCR, while TCRdb's copy carries only in-frame clones and drops some. The repertoire consists of 150,000 or so clones, with roughly 85% occurring once and the leading ten covering more than 5%. The sample was peripheral blood. These receptors all stem from a human donor in a cohort sampled during active COVID-19.

The gene calls are TRBV28 and TRBJ2-3; no clear D. Germline CDR1 MDHEN, CDR2 SYDVKM. V gave up 7 bases and J gave up 4 bases, with 3 bases separating them. This CDR3 spans 10 amino acids. The CDR3 DNA reads as TGTGCCAGCACAGCAGATACGCAGTATTTT. Protein: CASTADTQYF.

The chain uses TRBV30 and TRBJ1-5; 7 bases fit TRBD1. V was clipped by 0 bases and J by 4 bases; unmatched bases: 6. CDR3 size: 15 residues. Per the germline V gene, CDR1 is GTSNPN and CDR2 is SVGIG (reference sequence). CDR3 nucleotide sequence: TGTGCCTGGAGTGTACGGGGACAGTTTAATCAGCCCCAGCATTTT. Protein sequence: CAWSVRGQFNQPQHF.

This chain links TRBV9 with TRBJ1-4; no firm D call. This CDR3 contains 15 residues. Between the trimmed V and J ends, which lost 4 bases and 7 bases, there was a span of 17 bases. Germline V gives CDR1 SGDLS, CDR2 YYNGEE. This chain's CDR3 is CASSPTPVPGEKLFF. DNA of the CDR3: TGTGCCAGCAGCCCTACCCCCGTACCTGGTGAAAAACTGTTTTTT.

This clone has a handful of counts. The rearrangement uses TRBV27 and TRBJ2-7; 8 bases fit TRBD2. Losses at the gene ends were 3 bases for V and 5 bases for J; bases not matched to a gene: 6. The germline V gene encodes CDR1 MNHEY and CDR2 SMNVEV (reference sequence). CDR3 length equals 14 residues. CDR3 in amino acids: CASSFALAGNEQYF. The CDR3 bases are TGTGCCAGCAGTTTTGCGCTAGCGGGCAACGAGCAGTACTTC.

V and J are TRBV4-1 and TRBJ1-6; 10 bases are a match to TRBD1. In germline, CDR1 is MGHRA, CDR2 YSYEKL. V lost 4 bases and J lost 8; bases outside the gene matches: 5. The CDR3 runs to 15 residues. In DNA form, the CDR3 reads TGCGCCAGCAGCCTTTCCGGGACAGGGGATTCACCCCTCCACTTT. This gives the protein CASSLSGTGDSPLHF.